This section outlines one T cell receptor (beta chain) sequence together with its context. Its antigen is unknown. No qualities accompany the bases; no much larger clone lies one base away. According to the germline V gene, CDR1 reads SNHLY and CDR2 reads FYNNEI. From V the trimming removes 6 bases and from J it removes 2 bases, while the gene matches leave 2 bases of the junction unaccounted for. Reading from cysteine to phenylalanine, the CDR3 counts 13 amino acids. Only the CDR3 DNA is retained, 39 bases long and in frame from the first base. The library was prepared using the immunoSEQ multiplex PCR assay. TCRdb limited this immuneACCESS table to in-frame rearrangements with V and J called. A share of clones is missing; checked studies link under half to unresolved V genes, and the rest is unexplained. Here the sample has some 20,000 clones; roughly four fifths occur a single time. The ten largest make up over 1.5% of the sample.

This entry belongs to a study of T cells in narcolepsy listed by TCRdb under 2018. Regarding the research as a whole: The study enrolled patients with narcolepsy type 1 or type 2 (NT1, NT2) together with healthy control donors. The study used TCR Vbeta sequencing to track clonotypes in blood and CSF while looking for autoreactive T cells in narcolepsy patients that target self-antigens of hypocretin neurons (hypocretin, TRIB2). Results the study describes overall, beyond this receptor: According to the report, autoreactive clonotypes were detected serially in the blood of the same patients and of different patients, but not in healthy controls. Certain blood memory CD4+ repertoires from patients and controls had no sequences that matched autoreactive T cell clones. HCRT-specific and TRIB2-specific autoreactive clonotypes were highlighted in plots that compared CD4+ T cell clonotypes in CSF versus blood from the same patient. Numbers of sequenced blood memory CD4+ clonotypes were comparable, with averages of 38,000 to 40,000 in patients and around 30,000 in controls.

Memory CD4+ T cells were sorted ex vivo from peripheral blood of narcolepsy patients and healthy controls for TCR Vbeta sequencing. Material: memory (CD45RA-) CD4+ T cells from blood. What this sample's cell subset or site label stands for: memory T cells sorted ex vivo from peripheral blood. This receptor was obtained from a human donor in good health. The rearranged segments are TRBV2 and TRBJ2-7; TRBD1 lines up with 9 middle nucleotides. The CDR3 protein: CASRGQGPYEQYF. The nucleotides read TGTGCCAGCAGGGGACAGGGACCCTACGAGCAGTACTTC.